The 4 T cell receptor beta chains given below trace back to one sample, sequenced in a study of breast tumors, draining lymph nodes, adjacent tissues. TCRdb called the multiplex PCR reads again in MiXCR, with one record for every CDR3 protein. The sample holds tens of thousands of distinct CDR3 sequences, 35% to 40% seen once. Sequenced input: breast tumor tissue. The source of these receptors is a female donor with breast cancer. Some clones in this sample may be carry-over from other donors' samples.

This clonotype was observed many times. This sequence joins TRBV12-5 and TRBJ2-3; the D gene is possibly TRBD1 (6 bases). Looked up from germline, CDR1 is LGHNT and CDR2 is FRNRAP. Trimming took off 5 bases at V and 2 bases at J, with 17 bases between the two ends. This CDR3 is built from 16 residues. DNA for the CDR3: TGTGCTAGTGGTCCTTCAGGGGTTCTTGACACAGATACGCAGTATTTT. It specifies CASGPSGVLDTDTQYF.

At least ten counts were recorded for this clonotype. CDR3 coding DNA: TGTGCCAGCAGTTTGGGGATCACAGGGGCCAATTCACCCCTCCACTTT. This sequence encodes CASSLGITGANSPLHF. The V gene is TRBV28, the J gene TRBJ1-6, with TRBD1 identical over 7 bases. CDR1 is MDHEN and CDR2 is SYDVKM in the germline V gene. The CDR3 spans 16 residues. V shed 3 bases, J shed 7 bases, and the junction held 9 bases outside the gene matches. The entire variable domain, with the rest obtained from reference TRBV28 and TRBJ1-6, is as follows: DVKVTQSSRYLVKRTGEKVFLECVQDMDHENMFWYRQDPGLGLRLIYFSYDVKMKEKGDIPEGYSVSREKKERFSLILESASTNQTSMYLCASSLGITGANSPLHFGNGTRLTVT.

This clonotype has a count of ten or more. This chain uses TRBV7-2 with TRBJ2-1, with 8 bases identical to TRBD2. Germline V gene lookup returns CDR1 SGHTA and CDR2 FQGNSA. The trim removed 5 bases at V and 10 bases at J, leaving 13 bases unmatched. The CDR3 runs to 15 residues. Here the CDR3 DNA reads TGTGCCAGCAGCAGACCGGGACTAGGAGGGGGGGAGCAGTTCTTC. Translation gives CASSRPGLGGGEQFF.

The V call is TRBV2, the J call TRBJ2-1, with D possibly TRBD2 on 5 matching bases. V dropped 7 bases and J dropped 8 bases, with 18 bases sitting between them. The CDR3 has 14 residues. Germline values: CDR1 SNHLY, CDR2 FYNNEI. The CDR3 DNA reads TGTGCCAGCAACACAGAGGGAACGTCCCATGAGCAGTTCTTC. Amino acid sequence: CASNTEGTSHEQFF.